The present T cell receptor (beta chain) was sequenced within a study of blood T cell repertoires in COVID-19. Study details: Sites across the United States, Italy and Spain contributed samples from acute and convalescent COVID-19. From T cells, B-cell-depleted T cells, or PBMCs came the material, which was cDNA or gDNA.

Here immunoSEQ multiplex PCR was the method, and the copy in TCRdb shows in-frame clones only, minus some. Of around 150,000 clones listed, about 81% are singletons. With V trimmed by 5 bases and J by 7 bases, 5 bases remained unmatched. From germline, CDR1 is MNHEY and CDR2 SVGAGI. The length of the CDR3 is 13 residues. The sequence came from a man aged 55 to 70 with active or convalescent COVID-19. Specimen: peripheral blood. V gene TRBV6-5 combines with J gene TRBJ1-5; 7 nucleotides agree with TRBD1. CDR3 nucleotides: TGTGCCAGCAGTATAGACAGGGTCCAGCCCCAGCATTTT. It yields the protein CASSIDRVQPQHF.